These T cell receptor beta chains were read from a single sample in a study of shared clonotypes between healthy human individuals. The table came from immunoSEQ multiplex PCR; TCRdb's copy has only in-frame clones and leaves some out. The sample lists roughly 450,000 clones; 60% to 85% were seen once. Sequencing was done on a sample of PBMCs. These TCRs come from a woman in her 40s in good health. Some clones in this sample may be carry-over from other donors' samples. The CDR3 runs from the conserved cysteine through the conserved F or W. A D gene is named only where the DNA matches it firmly.

>TRBJ2-1|TRBD2|TRBV28
CASSLLAGGPGNEQFF
>TRBJ1-3|.|TRBV2
CASSEDLNSGNTIYF
>TRBJ2-1|.|TRBV28
CASFSPSGYNEQFF
>TRBJ2-5|TRBD1|TRBV10-3
CAISESGQGGTQYF
>TRBJ2-1|.|TRBV5-8
CASSRPGANHYNEQFF
>TRBJ2-7|.|TRBV10-1
CASSEWTGPGYEQYF
>TRBJ2-7|.|TRBV5-6
CASSSGPYEQYF
>TRBJ2-5|.|TRBV19
CASSSGAGVGETQYF
>TRBJ1-4|.|TRBV5-5
CASSLRGEGDEKLFF
>TRBJ2-3|TRBD2|TRBV10-1
CASSSGGGRADTQYF
>TRBJ2-3|TRBD2|TRBV5-1
CASSLVASGTTDTQYF
>TRBJ2-7|TRBD1|TRBV11-3
CASSLRGTGPYEQYF
>TRBJ2-7|TRBD2|TRBV28
CATLQLAETYEQYF
>TRBJ2-7|TRBD1|TRBV2
CASRPGQGVYEQYF
>TRBJ1-5|.|TRBV7-6
CASSYGGRDQPQHF
>TRBJ1-5|TRBD1|TRBV19
CASSSPYRGRQPQHF
>TRBJ1-5|.|TRBV6-6
CASSSSGSNQPQHF
>TRBJ2-2|.|TRBV6-1
CASSERVRGTGELFF
>TRBJ2-7|.|TRBV25-1
CASSEPGGLNYEQYF
>TRBJ2-2|.|TRBV5-5
CASSPRGTGELFF
>TRBJ2-7|.|TRBV5-1
CASSLFGHEQYF
>TRBJ2-2|TRBD1|TRBV30
CAWRKGQGVAGELFF
>TRBJ2-5|.|TRBV2
CASCTDGVSTQYF
>TRBJ1-4|.|TRBV5-1
CASSWKGPDEKLFF
>TRBJ2-1|TRBD2|TRBV10-3
CATGLAGGHGEQFF
>TRBJ1-1|TRBD1|TRBV19
CASTGQGGTEAFF
>TRBJ2-7|TRBD2|TRBV7-9
CASSPGTSLNEQYF